A selection of T cell receptor beta chains follows, all from one sample in a study of cytomegalovirus exposure and HLA in healthy donors. Assay: immunoSEQ multiplex PCR; the TCRdb copy retains only in-frame clones and omits some. The profile shows roughly 180,000 clones, less than 80% of them singletons. Sequencing input: PBMCs. Receptors were obtained from a female donor in good health and CMV-seronegative. The CDR3 runs from the conserved cysteine through the conserved F or W. Fields, in order: V gene, CDR3 protein.

v_call: TRBV28; cdr3_aa: CASRRQPATNEKLFF
v_call: TRBV9; cdr3_aa: CASSALSGGETQYF
v_call: TRBV29-1; cdr3_aa: CSVWGGGANTGELFF
v_call: TRBV2; cdr3_aa: CASSVRQAKNSQYF
v_call: TRBV4-3; cdr3_aa: CASSRNDSPYGYTF
v_call: TRBV11-2; cdr3_aa: CASSPPGSGNTIYF
v_call: TRBV5-1; cdr3_aa: CASSSPSDRTYEQYF
v_call: TRBV4-1; cdr3_aa: CASRLSPSGWETQYF
v_call: TRBV6-6; cdr3_aa: CASRGGLEEKLFF
v_call: TRBV4-3; cdr3_aa: CASSLRLQETQYF
v_call: TRBV2; cdr3_aa: CATSRDLLAGTTDTQYF
v_call: TRBV7-8; cdr3_aa: CASSKRGLAGVSTTEQYF
v_call: TRBV9; cdr3_aa: CASSGGNSYNEQFF
v_call: TRBV4-3; cdr3_aa: CASSQDRAGLEQFF
v_call: TRBV4-3; cdr3_aa: CASSRSQEMNTEAFF
v_call: TRBV9; cdr3_aa: CASSVGQGLSYEQYF
v_call: TRBV6-6; cdr3_aa: CASSGGNTEAFF
v_call: TRBV7-2; cdr3_aa: CASSRTYEQYF
v_call: TRBV19; cdr3_aa: CASSIGQVATGELFF
v_call: TRBV5-8; cdr3_aa: CASSLGGRAASAIF
v_call: TRBV9; cdr3_aa: CASSVGLAGYTDTQYF
v_call: TRBV21-1; cdr3_aa: CASSKEGGGGDYEQYF
v_call: TRBV7-8; cdr3_aa: CASSLAFSTGYGYTF
v_call: TRBV7-2; cdr3_aa: CASSLAGAGMSEKLFF
v_call: TRBV9; cdr3_aa: CASSVGPGWGNTIYF
v_call: TRBV27; cdr3_aa: CASSAIVNRPEGEKLFF
v_call: TRBV30; cdr3_aa: CAWSSGLMKTEAFF
v_call: TRBV27; cdr3_aa: CASSRQGTGVRESNQPQHF
v_call: TRBV6-1; cdr3_aa: CASRGTGQGFYEQYF
v_call: TRBV6-1; cdr3_aa: CASSAQGGGGEQYF
v_call: TRBV5-1; cdr3_aa: CASSLVVGVNEQFF
v_call: TRBV4-2; cdr3_aa: CASSQEGLAGVYEQYF
v_call: TRBV6-1; cdr3_aa: CASSEAEGRGSPLHF
v_call: TRBV7-9; cdr3_aa: CASSADIQETQYF
v_call: TRBV19; cdr3_aa: CASSSQIGSNSPLHF
v_call: TRBV19; cdr3_aa: CASSMDRGTGANVLTF
v_call: TRBV27; cdr3_aa: CASRKTSSYEQYF
v_call: TRBV19; cdr3_aa: CASTHRGLGEQFF
v_call: TRBV7-2; cdr3_aa: CASSLGLGGVGTEAFF
v_call: TRBV2; cdr3_aa: CASIQGTASEKLFF
v_call: TRBV4-3; cdr3_aa: CASSQEGGPGELFF
v_call: TRBV5-1; cdr3_aa: CASTLQGGELFF
v_call: TRBV29-1; cdr3_aa: CSIDRGNEQFF
v_call: TRBV4-2; cdr3_aa: CASSQETGRYSNQPQHF
v_call: TRBV15; cdr3_aa: CATSRDIAPDEQYF
v_call: TRBV21-1; cdr3_aa: CASGLPETATFF